The source of this T cell receptor (beta chain) is a study of blood T cells in healthy people across ages. Notes on the study in general: Roughly linear age-related decline in beta diversity appeared, significant by age approximately 43.

Those donating, healthy Caucasian individuals from Russia, were aged roughly 6 to 90. The second PCR ran about 6 to 11 cycles with a sample-barcoded 5' primer and J-beta primers. All samples gave at least 2.5 million CDR3-containing paired-end reads. TCRdb analysed the 5' RACE reads with MiXCR anew, one entry per CDR3 protein. The sample includes 600,000 or so distinct CDR3 sequences, under 55% of them seen just once. This clonotype has only a few counts. No antigen is known for it. Trimming took 6 bases from V and 4 from J; bases not matched to a gene: 5. In germline, CDR1 is ENHRY, CDR2 SYGVKD. The CDR3 sequence is 14 residues long.

This chain links TRBV10-3 with TRBJ2-7, with 11 positions matching TRBD1. The source is a man older than 75 in good health. Material: blood. CDR3 sequence reads: CAISAGTGGYEQYF. The DNA for the CDR3 is TGTGCCATCAGCGCCGGGACAGGGGGTTACGAGCAGTACTTC.